These 10 T cell receptor beta chains were sequenced from one sample in a study of T-cell reconstitution after alpha-beta-depleted transplantation in children. Researchers prepared the TCRbeta library using unique molecular identifiers, the study reports. In TCRdb, the PCR reads were re-called with MiXCR into one record per CDR3 protein. This sample carries 800,000 to 1,000,000 distinct CDR3 sequences, around 30% of them seen once, and the ten largest clones take about 28%. Here the sequenced sample was PBMCs, mostly from graft donor cells, taken 360 days after TCRalphabeta/CD19-depleted stem cell transplant. The receptors stem from a boy younger than two who had a stem cell transplant for SCID, so the T cells may come from the graft donor.

DNA of the CDR3: TGTGCCAGCAGCCAAATGATGGGCGGGGGGGCCACAGATACGCAGTATTTT. This encodes CASSQMMGGGATDTQYF. V and J are TRBV3-1 and TRBJ2-3, with 9 bases fitting TRBD2. CDR3 length: 17 residues. V shed 2 bases, J shed 2 bases, and the junction held 8 bases outside the gene matches. Germline V lookup: CDR1 LGHDT, CDR2 YNNKEL (reference sequence).

The V call is TRBV5-1, the J call TRBJ2-1, with 10 bases fitting TRBD2. CDR3 length equals 15 residues. Trimming took 2 bases from V and 6 from J; bases not matched to a gene: 5. The germline CDR1 and CDR2 sequences are SGHRS and YFSETQ. The DNA for the CDR3 is TGCGCCAGCAGCTTATACCTAGCGGGGGCCAATGAGCAGTTCTTC. This encodes CASSLYLAGANEQFF.

The chain joins TRBV15 to TRBJ1-5; 7 bases map to TRBD1. V gave up 0 bases and J gave up 3 bases; unmatched junction bases: 8. The CDR3 covers 17 residues. Germline V lookup: CDR1 LNHNV, CDR2 YYDKDF (reference sequence). In DNA form, the CDR3 reads TGTGCCACCAGCAGAGATCTAGAGGGGGCGTACAATCAGCCCCAGCATTTT. This encodes CATSRDLEGAYNQPQHF.

This clonotype appeared a few times. This chain links TRBV5-1 with TRBJ2-2, with TRBD1 matching 7 bases. The J segment lost 6 bases and the V segment lost 3 bases, leaving 14 bases of the junction unmatched. The CDR3 spans 17 residues. Germline loops: CDR1 SGHRS, CDR2 YFSETQ. Here the CDR3 reads CASSSLRQGKLAGELFF. Written as DNA, the CDR3 is TGCGCCAGCAGCTCCCTACGACAGGGAAAGTTGGCCGGGGAGCTGTTTTTT.

The V gene is TRBV5-5, the J gene TRBJ2-3, with a possible D match to TRBD1 (5 bases). CDR1 and CDR2 (germline): SGHKS, YYEKEE (reference sequence). This CDR3 is 15 amino acids long. V shed 2 bases and J shed 1 base, with 11 bases lying between them. Here the CDR3 reads CASSFGAGGTDTQYF. The CDR3 bases are TGTGCCAGCAGCTTTGGGGCTGGAGGCACAGATACGCAGTATTTT.

This clonotype was seen a few times. The chain carries TRBV12-3 or TRBV12-4 and TRBJ1-5; D is unresolved. The CDR3 spans 14 residues. Trimming removed 2 bases at V and 0 bases at J, with 5 bases between. CDR3 in amino acids: CASSLKGSNQPQHF. The CDR3 DNA reads as TGTGCCAGCAGTTTAAAGGGTAGCAATCAGCCCCAGCATTTT.

The chain joins TRBV28 to TRBJ1-4, with D unresolved. This CDR3 has 17 residues. Deletions cut 1 base from V and 4 bases from J, with 16 bases between. Germline values: CDR1 MDHEN, CDR2 SYDVKM. CDR3 DNA: TGTGCCAGCAGTTTATCTTACTCGTGGCACGATAATGAAAAACTGTTTTTT. Its translation: CASSLSYSWHDNEKLFF.

This sequence joins TRBV5-1 and TRBJ1-1; D is ambiguous. The length of the CDR3 is 15 residues. Trimming shortened V by 0 bases and J by 3 bases, and 12 bases separated the two germline ends. Looked up from germline, CDR1 is SGHRS and CDR2 is YFSETQ. CDR3 bases: TGCGCCAGCAGCTTGGCCTTGGGATTATACACTGAAGCTTTCTTT. Encoded protein: CASSLALGLYTEAFF. The whole variable domain, remainder taken from reference TRBV5-1 and TRBJ1-1, is KAGVTQTPRYLIKTRGQQVTLSCSPISGHRSVSWYQQTPGQGLQFLFEYFSETQRNKGNFPGRFSGRQFSNSRSEMNVSTLELGDSALYLCASSLALGLYTEAFFGQGTRLTVV.

This clonotype was picked up a small number of times. The rearrangement links TRBV29-1 to TRBJ1-4; D is undetermined. V was cut by 6 bases and J by 12 bases, with 20 bases left in between. There are 13 residues in the CDR3. Per germline, CDR1 SQVTM and CDR2 ANQGSEA. CDR3 coding DNA: TGCAGCGTCGATATTTCCTGGCCTCCGCAACTGTTTTTT. Amino acid sequence: CSVDISWPPQLFF.

The chain links TRBV15 to TRBJ1-1; unclear D gene. The CDR3 loop spans 15 amino acids. The V and J ends lost 0 bases and 6 bases respectively, with 14 bases between them. Germline CDR1 and CDR2: LNHNV and YYDKDF (reference sequence). In DNA, the CDR3 is TGTGCCACCAGCAGAGATAAGTCGAAGGTTGCTGAAGCTTTCTTT. Amino acids: CATSRDKSKVAEAFF.